What follows is one TCR beta chain and its context. The antigen remains undetermined. This sample is part of a study of T cells in Graves' hyperthyroidism and ophthalmopathy. Overall study findings and caveats: Most clonotypes that expanded in the thyroid above 0.001 also showed up in blood. Ophthalmopathy could be told apart from stable hyperthyroidism with a 13 V-J model.

Authors of the study amplified TCR beta CDR3 regions from RNA transcripts. The HTBI primer set served for first-round RT-PCR of the TCR CDR3. One entry per CDR3 protein, called by TCRdb with MiXCR from the multiplex PCR reads. The sample has 500,000 to 750,000 distinct CDR3 sequences, approximately 15% seen once. Investigators excluded patients with uncontrolled infection, other autoimmune disease, pregnancy or lactation. Using over 8.5 ml of fresh peripheral blood, PBMCs were prepared. The V gene's germline CDR1 is SGDLS and CDR2 YYNGEE. The CDR3 totals 17 residues. With V trimmed by 3 bases and J by 0 bases, 9 bases remained unmatched.

Sequenced material: blood. The clonotype comes from a young woman with Graves' ophthalmopathy. The rearrangement joins TRBV9 to TRBJ2-1; 7 nucleotides align to TRBD1. The CDR3 region is CASSARDRASSYNEQFF. CDR3 sequence (DNA): TGTGCCAGCAGCGCCCGCGACAGGGCGAGCTCCTACAATGAGCAGTTCTTC.